This TCR beta chain was recovered during a study of post-analysis software for immune sequencing data (dated by TCRdb to about 2015). In terms of the full investigation: The recorded disease courses included relapsing-remitting, secondary progressive and progressive-relapsing multiple sclerosis, and some patients had no subtype annotation. The multiple sclerosis patient repertoires were compared with 11 previously published healthy control repertoires from donors aged about 6 to 26 years. A subset of samples was prepared in parallel using single-end sample barcoding, then pooled and co-amplified after Illumina adapter ligation. The research as a whole found: A handful of TRBV segments, including TRBV5-6, TRBV5-1 and TRBV20-1, were significantly more frequent in patients than controls. The multiple sclerosis patient group was slightly younger than the control group. Multiple sclerosis patients had significantly lower normalized Chao1 diversity than controls, a result that suggests substantial peripheral T-cell clonal expansion. Direct clustering with F measure revealed strong co-clustering of samples prepared in the same batch, which led to a batch-effect correction.

Only one count was recorded for this clonotype. The target of this receptor is not known. No base-level quality is on record; no much larger clone is a single base apart. According to the germline V gene (reference sequence), CDR1 reads DFQATT and CDR2 reads SNEGSKA. V trim: 5 bases; J trim: 4 bases; unmatched bases: 13. The CDR3 covers 16 residues, taking in both the cysteine and the phenylalanine. Only CDR3 DNA is held: 48 bases, read in frame from base 1. The library was prepared using PCR. Sequencing was performed on an Illumina HiSeq 2500. To reduce PCR and sequencing biases, unique molecular identifiers were incorporated into the TCR beta cDNA libraries. Every 1 to 10 million input T cells yielded around 500,000 cDNA molecules, meaning each molecule approximated one T cell. Patient libraries were prepared and sequenced with the same protocol used for the earlier healthy control dataset. Samples belonging to the same batch were prepared together, multiplexed and sequenced on a shared HiSeq lane. On the authors' methods: Raw barcoded reads were processed with MIGEC, discarding single-read molecular identifier groups before consensus assembly and CDR3 extraction. VDJtools was used for post-analysis of the clonotype tables, and diversity was normalized by down-sampling every dataset to the size of the smallest sample. To correct batch-related cross-sample contamination, repertoire overlap clustering matched CDR3 amino acid sequences but not nucleotide sequences. The raw public reads went through TCRdb reprocessing: fastp at Q25, MiXCR clone calling, in-frame beta chains kept. A single entry per CDR3 protein holds the most common genes and DNA from its merged rows. The V and J calls follow TCRdb's processing rather than the paper's. This sample gives 750,000 to 950,000 distinct CDR3 sequences in total; under 70% of them show up just once. Approximately 4.5% of the sample goes to the ten largest clones.

TCR beta repertoires were profiled from peripheral blood of roughly 13 young patients with multiple sclerosis to demonstrate the VDJtools post-analysis software. The patients with multiple sclerosis were children and adolescents between about 6 and 16 years of age. The chain couples TRBV20-1 to TRBJ2-3; the central 9 bases match TRBD2. Sequencing was performed on blood. This receptor was obtained from a girl aged 10-17 years with multiple sclerosis. Here the CDR3 is given as CSAGDTSGRSADTQYF. The nucleotide sequence reads as follows: TGCAGTGCTGGGGATACTAGCGGGCGTAGTGCAGATACGCAGTATTTT.